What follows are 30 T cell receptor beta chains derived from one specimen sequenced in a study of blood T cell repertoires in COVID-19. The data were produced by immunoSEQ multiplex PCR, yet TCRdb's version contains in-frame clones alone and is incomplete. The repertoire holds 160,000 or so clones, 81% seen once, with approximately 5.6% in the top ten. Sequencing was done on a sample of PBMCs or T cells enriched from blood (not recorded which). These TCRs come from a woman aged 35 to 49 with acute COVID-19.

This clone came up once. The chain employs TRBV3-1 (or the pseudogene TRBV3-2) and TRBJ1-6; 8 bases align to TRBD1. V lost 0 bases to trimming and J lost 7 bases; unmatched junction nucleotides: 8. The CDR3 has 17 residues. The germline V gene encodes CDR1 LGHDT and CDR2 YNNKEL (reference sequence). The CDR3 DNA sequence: TGTGCCAGCAGCCAAGAACGTCAGGGGGCTTTGAATTCACCCCTCCACTTT. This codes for CASSQERQGALNSPLHF.

CDR3 region: CASSQGHNTGELFF. Written as DNA, the CDR3 is TGTGCCAGCAGCCAAGGACACAACACCGGGGAGCTGTTTTTT. The chain uses TRBV9 and TRBJ2-2; possibly TRBD1 for D (5 bases). In germline, CDR1 is SGDLS, CDR2 YYNGEE. The CDR3 length is 14 residues. V dropped 4 bases and J dropped 2 bases, with 9 bases sitting between them.

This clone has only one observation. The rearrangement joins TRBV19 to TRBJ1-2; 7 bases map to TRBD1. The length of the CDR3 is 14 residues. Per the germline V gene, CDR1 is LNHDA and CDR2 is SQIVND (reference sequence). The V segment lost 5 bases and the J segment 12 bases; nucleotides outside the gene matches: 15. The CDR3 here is CASSAGTANMADTF. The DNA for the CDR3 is TGTGCCAGTAGTGCCGGGACAGCTAATATGGCTGACACCTTC. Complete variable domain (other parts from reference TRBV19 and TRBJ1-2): DGGITQSPKYLFRKEGQNVTLSCEQNLNHDAMYWYRQDPGQGLRLIYYSQIVNDFQKGDIAEGYSVSREKKESFPLTVTSAQKNPTAFYLCASSAGTANMADTFGSGTRLTVV.

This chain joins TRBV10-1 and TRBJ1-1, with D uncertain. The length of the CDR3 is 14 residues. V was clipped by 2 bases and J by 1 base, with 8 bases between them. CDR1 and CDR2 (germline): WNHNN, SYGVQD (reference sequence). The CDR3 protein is CASSEQAENTEAFF. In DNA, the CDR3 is TGCGCCAGCAGTGAGCAAGCGGAGAACACTGAAGCTTTCTTT.

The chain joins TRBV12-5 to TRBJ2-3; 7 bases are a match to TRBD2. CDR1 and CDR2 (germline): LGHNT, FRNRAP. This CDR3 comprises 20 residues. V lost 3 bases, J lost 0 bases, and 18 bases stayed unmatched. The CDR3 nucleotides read TGTGCTAGTGGTTTTGTTGCGGTACCTCTAGCGGAACATAGCACAGATACGCAGTATTTT. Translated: CASGFVAVPLAEHSTDTQYF. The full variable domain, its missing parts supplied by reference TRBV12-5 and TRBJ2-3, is DARVTQTPRHKVTEMGQEVTMRCQPILGHNTVFWYRQTMMQGLELLAYFRNRAPLDDSGMPKDRFSAEMPDATLATLKIQPSEPRDSAVYFCASGFVAVPLAEHSTDTQYFGPGTRLTVL.

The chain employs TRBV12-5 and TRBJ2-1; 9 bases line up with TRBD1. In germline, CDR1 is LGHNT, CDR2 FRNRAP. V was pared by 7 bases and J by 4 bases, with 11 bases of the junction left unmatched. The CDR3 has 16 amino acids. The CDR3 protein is CASAFYRDRAYNEQFF. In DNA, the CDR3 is TGTGCTAGTGCCTTTTATCGGGACAGGGCTTACAATGAGCAGTTCTTC.

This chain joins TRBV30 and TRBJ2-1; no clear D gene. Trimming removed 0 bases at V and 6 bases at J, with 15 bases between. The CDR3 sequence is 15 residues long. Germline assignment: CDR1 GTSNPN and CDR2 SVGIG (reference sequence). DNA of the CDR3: TGTGCCTGGAGTGTACTTGTAACTCCTACCAATGAGCAGTTCTTC. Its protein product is CAWSVLVTPTNEQFF.

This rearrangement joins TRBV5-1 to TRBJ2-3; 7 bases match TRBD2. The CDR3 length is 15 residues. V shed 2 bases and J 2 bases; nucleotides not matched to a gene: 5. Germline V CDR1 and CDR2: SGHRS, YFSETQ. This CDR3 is CASSFESGNTDTQYF. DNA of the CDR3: TGCGCCAGCAGCTTCGAAAGCGGGAACACAGATACGCAGTATTTT.

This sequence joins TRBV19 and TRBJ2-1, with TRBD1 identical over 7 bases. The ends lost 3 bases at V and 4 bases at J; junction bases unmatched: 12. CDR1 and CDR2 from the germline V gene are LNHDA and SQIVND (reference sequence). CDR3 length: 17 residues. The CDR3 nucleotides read TGTGCCAGTAGTATTGGACCCCACAGGGGTATTTACAATGAGCAGTTCTTC. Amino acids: CASSIGPHRGIYNEQFF. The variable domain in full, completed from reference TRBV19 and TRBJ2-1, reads DGGITQSPKYLFRKEGQNVTLSCEQNLNHDAMYWYRQDPGQGLRLIYYSQIVNDFQKGDIAEGYSVSREKKESFPLTVTSAQKNPTAFYLCASSIGPHRGIYNEQFFGPGTRLTVL.

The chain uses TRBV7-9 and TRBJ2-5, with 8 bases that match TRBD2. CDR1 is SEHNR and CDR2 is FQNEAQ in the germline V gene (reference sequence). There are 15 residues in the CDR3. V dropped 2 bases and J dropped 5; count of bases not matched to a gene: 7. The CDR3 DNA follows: TGTGCCAGCAGCTTAAACGCGGGAGGCGGTGAGACCCAGTACTTC. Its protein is CASSLNAGGGETQYF.

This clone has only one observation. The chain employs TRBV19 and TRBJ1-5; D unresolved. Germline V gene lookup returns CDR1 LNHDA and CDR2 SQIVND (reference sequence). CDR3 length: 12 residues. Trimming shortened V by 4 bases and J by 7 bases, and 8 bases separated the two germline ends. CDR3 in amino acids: CASSSVEQPQHF. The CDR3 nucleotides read TGTGCCAGTAGTAGTGTAGAACAGCCCCAGCATTTT.

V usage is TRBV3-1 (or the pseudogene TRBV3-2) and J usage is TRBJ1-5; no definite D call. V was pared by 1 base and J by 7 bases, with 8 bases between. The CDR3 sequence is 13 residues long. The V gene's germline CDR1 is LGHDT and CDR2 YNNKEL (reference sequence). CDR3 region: CASSQGGRQPQHF. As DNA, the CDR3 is TGTGCCAGCAGCCAAGGTGGGAGGCAGCCCCAGCATTTT.

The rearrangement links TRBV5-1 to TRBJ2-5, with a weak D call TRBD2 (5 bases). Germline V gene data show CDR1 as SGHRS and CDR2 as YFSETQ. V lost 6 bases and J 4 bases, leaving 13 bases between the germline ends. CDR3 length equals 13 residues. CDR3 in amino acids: CASKVEGLETQYF. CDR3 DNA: TGCGCCAGCAAGGTCGAGGGTTTAGAGACCCAGTACTTC.

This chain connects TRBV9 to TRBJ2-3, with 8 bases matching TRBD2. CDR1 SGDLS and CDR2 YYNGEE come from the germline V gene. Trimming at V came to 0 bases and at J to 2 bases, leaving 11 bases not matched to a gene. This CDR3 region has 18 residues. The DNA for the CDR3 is TGTGCCAGCAGCGTAGGGGTCGGACTAGCAAGGACCACAGATACGCAGTATTTT. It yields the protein CASSVGVGLARTTDTQYF.

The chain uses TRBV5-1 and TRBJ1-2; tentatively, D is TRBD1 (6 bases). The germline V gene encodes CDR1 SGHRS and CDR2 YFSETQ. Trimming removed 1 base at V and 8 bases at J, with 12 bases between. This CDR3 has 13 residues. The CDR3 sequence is CASSLRPGEGYTF. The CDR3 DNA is TGCGCCAGCAGCTTGAGGCCAGGGGAAGGCTACACCTTC.

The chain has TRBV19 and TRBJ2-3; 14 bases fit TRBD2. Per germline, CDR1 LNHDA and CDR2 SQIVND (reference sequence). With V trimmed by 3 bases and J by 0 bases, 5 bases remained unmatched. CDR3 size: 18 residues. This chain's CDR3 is CASSIMGLAGESTDTQYF. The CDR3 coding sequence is TGTGCCAGTAGTATTATGGGACTAGCGGGAGAGAGCACAGATACGCAGTATTTT.

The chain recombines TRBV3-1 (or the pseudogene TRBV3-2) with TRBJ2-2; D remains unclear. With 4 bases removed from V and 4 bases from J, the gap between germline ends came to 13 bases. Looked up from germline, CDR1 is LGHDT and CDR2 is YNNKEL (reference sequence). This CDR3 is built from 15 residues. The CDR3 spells CASSPVPRGTGELFF. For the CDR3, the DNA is TGTGCCAGCAGCCCAGTCCCCCGCGGCACCGGGGAGCTGTTTTTT.

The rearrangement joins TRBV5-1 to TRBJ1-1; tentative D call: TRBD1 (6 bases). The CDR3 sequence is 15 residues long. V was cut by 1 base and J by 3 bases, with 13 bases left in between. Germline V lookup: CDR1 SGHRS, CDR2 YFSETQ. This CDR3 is CASSLRIRGDTEAFF. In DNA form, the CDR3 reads TGCGCCAGCAGCTTGAGAATCAGGGGAGACACTGAAGCTTTCTTT.

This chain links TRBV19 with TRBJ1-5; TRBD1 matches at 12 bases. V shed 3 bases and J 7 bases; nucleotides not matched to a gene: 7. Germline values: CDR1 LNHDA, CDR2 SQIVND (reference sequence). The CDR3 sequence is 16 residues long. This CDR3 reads CASSIGGQGARQPQHF. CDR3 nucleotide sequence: TGTGCCAGTAGTATCGGGGGACAGGGGGCCCGACAGCCCCAGCATTTT.

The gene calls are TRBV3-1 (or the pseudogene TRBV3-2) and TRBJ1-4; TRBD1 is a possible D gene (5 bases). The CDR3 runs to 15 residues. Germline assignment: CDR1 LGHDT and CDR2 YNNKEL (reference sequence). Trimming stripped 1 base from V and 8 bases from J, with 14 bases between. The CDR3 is CASSQGDGRNEKLFF. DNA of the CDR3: TGTGCCAGCAGCCAAGGGGACGGGAGAAACGAAAAACTGTTTTTT.

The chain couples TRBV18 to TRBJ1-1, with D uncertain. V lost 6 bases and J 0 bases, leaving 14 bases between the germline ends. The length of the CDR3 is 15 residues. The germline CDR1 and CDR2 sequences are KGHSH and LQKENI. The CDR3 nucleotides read TGTGCCAGCTCCCGGGAAGGTCGCCTGAACACTGAAGCTTTCTTT. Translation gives CASSREGRLNTEAFF.

The CDR3, as DNA: TGCGCCAGCGGAGCGACAGGGGTTGACACTGAAGCTTTCTTT. Protein: CASGATGVDTEAFF. The V gene is TRBV5-1, the J gene TRBJ1-1, with 8 bases that match TRBD1. Trimming took 7 bases from V and 3 from J; bases not matched to a gene: 8. CDR3 length: 14 amino acids. The germline gives CDR1 SGHRS, CDR2 YFSETQ.

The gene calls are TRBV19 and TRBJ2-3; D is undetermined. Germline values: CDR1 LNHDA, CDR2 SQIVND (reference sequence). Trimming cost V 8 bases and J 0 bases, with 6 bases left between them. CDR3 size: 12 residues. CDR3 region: CASLGSTDTQYF. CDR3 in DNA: TGTGCCAGTTTGGGCAGCACAGATACGCAGTATTTT. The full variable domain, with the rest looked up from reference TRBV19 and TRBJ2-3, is DGGITQSPKYLFRKEGQNVTLSCEQNLNHDAMYWYRQDPGQGLRLIYYSQIVNDFQKGDIAEGYSVSREKKESFPLTVTSAQKNPTAFYLCASLGSTDTQYFGPGTRLTVL.

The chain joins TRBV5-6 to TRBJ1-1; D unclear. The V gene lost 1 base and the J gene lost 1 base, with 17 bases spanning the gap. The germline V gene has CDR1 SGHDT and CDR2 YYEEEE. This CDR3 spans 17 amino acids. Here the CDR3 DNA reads TGTGCCAGCAGCTTGCTGAGACAACAAAAACCGAACACTGAAGCTTTCTTT. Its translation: CASSLLRQQKPNTEAFF.

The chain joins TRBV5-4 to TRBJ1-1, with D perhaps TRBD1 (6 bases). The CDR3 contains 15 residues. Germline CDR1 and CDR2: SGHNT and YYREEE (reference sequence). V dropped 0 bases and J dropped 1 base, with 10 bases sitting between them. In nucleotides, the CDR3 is TGTGCCAGCAGCTTGGTAGACAGGACGAACACTGAAGCTTTCTTT. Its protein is CASSLVDRTNTEAFF.

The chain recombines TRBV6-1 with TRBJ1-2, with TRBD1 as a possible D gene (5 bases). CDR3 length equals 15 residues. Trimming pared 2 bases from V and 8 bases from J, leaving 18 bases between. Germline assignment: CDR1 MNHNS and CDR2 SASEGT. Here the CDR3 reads CASSEFAAGPLGYTF. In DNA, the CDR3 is TGTGCCAGCAGTGAATTCGCAGCGGGGCCCCTCGGCTACACCTTC.

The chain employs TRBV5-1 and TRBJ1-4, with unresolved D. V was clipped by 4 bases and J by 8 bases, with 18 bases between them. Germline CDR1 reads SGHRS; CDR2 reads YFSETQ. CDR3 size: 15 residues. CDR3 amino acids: CASSPRGEEGEKLFF. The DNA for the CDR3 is TGCGCCAGCAGCCCCCGTGGGGAAGAGGGCGAAAAACTGTTTTTT.

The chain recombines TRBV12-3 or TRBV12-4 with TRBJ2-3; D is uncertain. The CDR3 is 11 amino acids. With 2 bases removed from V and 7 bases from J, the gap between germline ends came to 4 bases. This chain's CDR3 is CASSLSNTQYF. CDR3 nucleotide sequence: TGTGCCAGCAGTTTATCAAATACGCAGTATTTT.

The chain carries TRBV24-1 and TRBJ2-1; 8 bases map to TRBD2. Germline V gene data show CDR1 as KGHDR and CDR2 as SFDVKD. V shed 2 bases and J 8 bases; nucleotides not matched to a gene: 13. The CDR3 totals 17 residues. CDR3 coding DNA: TGTGCCACCAGTGATTCCGGAGCTAGCGGGTTAGTCTATGAGCAGTTCTTC. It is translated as CATSDSGASGLVYEQFF.

CDR3 bases: TGTGCCAGCAGCCTGGAGGGCGGCCCGCCAGAGACCCAGTACTTC. Protein sequence: CASSLEGGPPETQYF. The gene calls are TRBV11-2 and TRBJ2-5, with D maybe TRBD2 (6 bases). V gave up 5 bases and J gave up 4 bases, with 17 bases separating them. Germline V gives CDR1 SGHAT, CDR2 FQNNGV. The CDR3 sequence is 15 residues long.